Listed here are 5 T cell receptor beta chains from one sample, sequenced in a study of molecular identifiers for immune sequencing clone quantification. TCRdb re-called the PCR reads through MiXCR, storing one row per CDR3 protein. The table shows about half a million distinct CDR3 sequences, with about a fifth occurring only once. The sequenced sample was naive CD8+ T cells from blood, with Jurkat cell RNA spiked in. The subset here: FACS-sorted CD8+CD4-CCR7+CD45RA+ naive T cells. The source is a human donor in good health. Some libraries in this study had Jurkat cell RNA spiked in.

The chain couples TRBV5-6 to TRBJ2-3; 11 nucleotides align to TRBD2. V lost 0 bases to trimming and J lost 3 bases; unmatched junction nucleotides: 3. The CDR3 extends over 16 amino acids. The germline V gene has CDR1 SGHDT and CDR2 YYEEEE. In nucleotides, the CDR3 is TGTGCCAGCAGCTTGGCACTAGCGGGAGAAACAGATACGCAGTATTTT. Protein sequence: CASSLALAGETDTQYF. The whole variable domain, filled in from reference TRBV5-6 and TRBJ2-3, reads DAGVTQSPTHLIKTRGQQVTLRCSPKSGHDTVSWYQQALGQGPQFIFQYYEEEERQRGNFPDRFSGHQFPNYSSELNVNALLLGDSALYLCASSLALAGETDTQYFGPGTRLTVL.

This clonotype was picked up many times. This sequence joins TRBV27 and TRBJ2-7, with D possibly matching TRBD1 (6 bases). Trimming shortened V by 2 bases and J by 0 bases, and 11 bases separated the two germline ends. Per the germline V gene, CDR1 is MNHEY and CDR2 is SMNVEV (reference sequence). The CDR3 sequence is 15 residues long. The CDR3 DNA sequence: TGTGCCAGCAGTTTACACGGGGACAACTCCTACGAGCAGTACTTC. Translation: CASSLHGDNSYEQYF.

To note about this clonotype: A much larger clone differs from this one at a single base, so this may be a read error. V is TRBV28 and J is TRBJ1-1; 11 nucleotides line up with TRBD1. The germline CDR1 and CDR2 sequences are MDHEN and SYDVKM. With 0 bases clipped from V and 5 bases from J, the junction kept 2 bases outside the gene matches. This CDR3 is built from 15 residues. Here the CDR3 DNA reads TGTGCCAGCAGTTTATGGGGGACAGGGGGAACTGAAGCTTTCTTT. Its translation: CASSLWGTGGTEAFF.

The chain is built from TRBV19 and TRBJ2-7; no reliable D call. The germline gives CDR1 LNHDA, CDR2 SQIVND (reference sequence). V lost 1 base and J 2 bases, leaving 9 bases between the germline ends. The CDR3 has 14 amino acids. The CDR3 DNA reads as TGTGCCAGTAGTATAGGGCCCCCGGCCTACGAGCAGTACTTC. Translation: CASSIGPPAYEQYF.

This clonotype was found many times. The chain uses TRBV3-1 and TRBJ2-2, with TRBD2 as a possible D gene (5 bases). Trimming stripped 4 bases from V and 5 bases from J, with 8 bases between. This CDR3 spans 13 amino acids. In germline, CDR1 is LGHDT, CDR2 YNNKEL (reference sequence). CDR3: CASSLDFTGELFF. In DNA, the CDR3 is TGTGCCAGCAGCCTGGACTTTACCGGGGAGCTGTTTTTT.